This T cell receptor beta chain comes out of a study of coeliac disease. This CDR3 has 14 residues. Germline assignment: CDR1 GTSNPN and CDR2 SVGIG (reference sequence). V trimming: 0 bases; J trimming: 4 bases; junction bases outside the gene matches: 4. The protocol was immunoSEQ multiplex PCR, while the TCRdb copy is restricted to in-frame clones and leaves out a portion. In the table there are more than 5,500 clones, around 68% of which are singletons. The sample consisted of lymphocytes from the gut lamina propria. This clonotype originated in a man between 65 and 85 years old with active celiac disease. The chain carries TRBV30 and TRBJ2-7; 9 bases map to TRBD1. CDR3 residues: CAWSVMTGGYEQYF. CDR3 sequence (DNA): TGTGCCTGGAGTGTAATGACAGGGGGGTACGAGCAGTACTTC.